The 3 T cell receptor beta chains in this list originate from one sample, sequenced in a study of shared clonotypes between healthy human individuals. Sequencing used immunoSEQ multiplex PCR; TCRdb keeps in-frame clones, though not all of them. The sample carries more than 2,000,000 clones, approximately 95% recorded once. Material: naive CD4+ T cells from PBMCs. Subset indicated: CD45RA+ positively selected. These receptors originate from a man between 18 and 29 years old in good health. Some clones in this sample may be carry-over from other donors' samples.

This sequence joins TRBV6-5 and TRBJ2-1; 9 nucleotides match TRBD1. The CDR3 loop spans 16 amino acids. With V trimmed by 2 bases and J by 2 bases, 4 bases remained unmatched. Germline V gene lookup returns CDR1 MNHEY and CDR2 SVGAGI. CDR3 coding DNA: TGTGCCAGCAGTTACCGGGGACAGGGCCCCTACAATGAGCAGTTCTTC. Its protein product is CASSYRGQGPYNEQFF.

On this clone: This CDR3 is also generated by other DNA sequences in the sample. The gene calls are TRBV5-1 and TRBJ2-1; TRBD2 agrees at 11 bases. V lost 4 bases to trimming and J lost 6 bases; unmatched junction nucleotides: 6. Germline lookup yields CDR1 SGHRS and CDR2 YFSETQ. The CDR3 is made up of 15 amino acids. DNA for the CDR3: TGCGCCAGCAGCCCTGGACTAGCGGGTGTCAATGAGCAGTTCTTC. The encoded protein is CASSPGLAGVNEQFF.

The chain recombines TRBV15 with TRBJ2-1; TRBD2 matches 8 bases. This CDR3 has 16 amino acids. Germline V gives CDR1 LNHNV, CDR2 YYDKDF (reference sequence). Unmatched junction bases numbered 9, after V lost 1 base and J lost 7 bases. CDR3 protein: CATSRGPSGSWNEQFF. CDR3 nucleotides: TGTGCCACCAGCAGAGGTCCAAGCGGGAGTTGGAATGAGCAGTTCTTC. Looking up the rest from reference TRBV15 and TRBJ2-1 gives the full variable domain: DAMVIQNPRYQVTQFGKPVTLSCSQTLNHNVMYWYQQKSSQAPKLLFHYYDKDFNNEADTPDNFQSRRPNTSFCFLDIRSPGLGDTAMYLCATSRGPSGSWNEQFFGPGTRLTVL.